This T cell receptor beta chain was found in a study of CD8+ T cells in alopecia areata. The study, taken as a whole, reports: Normal scalp showed lower clonality than lesional scalp, especially alopecia totalis/universalis. Scalp samples also contribute reads from the resident alphabeta T cells found in normal skin.

From alopecia areata patients, lesional scalp punch biopsies and peripheral blood were collected. This CDR3 is 15 amino acids long. The germline V gene encodes CDR1 GTSNPN and CDR2 SVGIG (reference sequence). Trimming left V 0 bases short and J 0 bases short, with 11 bases between. Comment on this clone: The antigen remains unidentified.

cDNA prepared by RNA extraction and subsequent reverse transcription served as the template for sequencing. The assay was immunoSEQ multiplex PCR, and TCRdb's table has in-frame clones only and misses some. The sample holds about 34,000 clones, about 74% seen once. This rearrangement joins TRBV30 to TRBJ1-1, with D tentatively TRBD1 (5 bases). The sequencing sample was made of NKG2D-low CD8+ T cells sorted from blood. The clonotype originates from a human donor with alopecia areata. CDR3 coding DNA: TGTGCCTGGAGTGTACTGGGGGGTTTGAACACTGAAGCTTTCTTT. Encoded protein: CAWSVLGGLNTEAFF.